This record covers a single TCR beta chain. This specimen comes from a study of blood T cell repertoires in COVID-19. The overall study: Researchers got acute and convalescent COVID-19 samples from the United States, Italy and Spain. The analysed material was cDNA or gDNA that came from T cells, B-cell-depleted T cells, or PBMCs.

The junction had 6 bases not matched to a gene; V was cut back by 3 bases and J by 9 bases. The CDR3 contains 15 residues. Germline V gives CDR1 SEHNR, CDR2 FQNEAQ (reference sequence). In the original analysis: Amplification with reference gene primers provided the estimates of nucleated cell counts. The repertoire was sequenced with immunoSEQ multiplex PCR; TCRdb's copy has only in-frame clones and lacks some. D and trimming were read from the DNA, whereas the V and J calls and clone size are those reported in that table. The profile shows approximately 120,000 clones, 80% to 85% of them singletons.

Sequencing was carried out using peripheral blood. The chain couples TRBV7-9 to TRBJ2-1; TRBD1 matches 12 bases. The receptor was derived from a woman aged 45-60 years with acute or convalescent COVID-19. The CDR3, as DNA: TGTGCCAGCAGCTTGTCCGGGACAGGGGGCCGTGAGCAGTTCTTC. The encoded protein is CASSLSGTGGREQFF.